These T cell receptor beta chains were read from a single sample in a study of Ad26.COV2.S vaccination and SARS-CoV-2 variants. The assay was immunoSEQ multiplex PCR, and TCRdb's table has in-frame clones only and misses some. The sample includes some 390,000 clones, approximately 90% of them seen just once. The starting material was peripheral blood, obtained in a trial of Ad26.COV2.S vaccine versus placebo. These receptors were taken from a person aged 18-65 years who received the Ad26.COV2.S COVID-19 vaccine or a placebo. Both conserved end residues are part of each CDR3. A D gene is named only where the DNA matches it firmly. Size is stated for part of the rows, as once, few or many counts, or as a class when the clone is expanded.

d_gene	v_gene	j_gene	abundance	CDR3nt	CDR3aa
TRBD2	TRBV5-5	TRBJ2-1	.	TGTGCCAGCAGCCCGCTGGGGCTAGCGGGAGTCCATGAGCAGTTCTTC	CASSPLGLAGVHEQFF
.	TRBV7-4	TRBJ1-4	.	TGTGCCAGCAGCTTCCCCTGCTGGCATGAAAAACTGTTTTTT	CASSFPCWHEKLFF
TRBD2	TRBV11-3	TRBJ2-5	.	TGTGCCAGCAGCTTAGGACCCGCGGGAGGTCAAGAGACCCAGTACTTC	CASSLGPAGGQETQYF
.	TRBV5-4	TRBJ2-3	.	TGTGCCAGCAGCTTGATGGGGCCCGATACGCAGTATTTT	CASSLMGPDTQYF
.	TRBV5-6	TRBJ1-5	.	TGTGCCAGCAGCATAGAAGGGGGGGGTCAGCCCCAGCATTTT	CASSIEGGGQPQHF
TRBD1	TRBV12-3/TRBV12-4	TRBJ2-5	.	TGTGCCAGCAGTAGGGACAGGGTCGAGACCCAGTACTTC	CASSRDRVETQYF
.	TRBV5-5	TRBJ1-3	.	TGTGCCAGCAGCTTGAGCGGGCTAGGAAACACCATATATTTT	CASSLSGLGNTIYF
.	TRBV21-1	TRBJ1-2	.	TGTGCCAGCAGCAAAGCTTGGGGACAGAACTATGGCTACACCTTC	CASSKAWGQNYGYTF
.	TRBV6-1	TRBJ1-5	.	TGTGCCAGCAGTGGCGGACAGAGAATCAGCAATCAGCCCCAGCATTTT	CASSGGQRISNQPQHF
.	TRBV11-3	TRBJ2-5	.	TGTGCCAGCGGCAATAACCTGGGAGAGACCCAGTACTTC	CASGNNLGETQYF
.	TRBV9	TRBJ2-7	.	TGTGCCAGCAGCGTAGATGCTAGGCCCTCCTACGAGCAGTACTTC	CASSVDARPSYEQYF
TRBD2	TRBV18	TRBJ2-7	.	TGTGCCAGCTCACCGACTAGCGGGGCCTCCTACGAGCAGTACTTC	CASSPTSGASYEQYF
TRBD2	TRBV7-9	TRBJ2-2	.	TGTGCCAGCAGTCGAGGACTAGCGGTCAACACCGGGGAGCTGTTTTTT	CASSRGLAVNTGELFF
.	TRBV10-2	TRBJ1-6	.	TGCGCCAGCAGTGAGACAGTGAACAATTCACCCCTCCACTTT	CASSETVNNSPLHF
.	TRBV7-2	TRBJ1-5	few	TGTGCCAGCAGCTTAGGGGGGCAGCCCCAGCATTTT	CASSLGGQPQHF
.	TRBV28	TRBJ1-5	.	TGTGCCAGCACCTGGCTGGGCCACGGCAGCAATCAGCCCCAGCATTTT	CASTWLGHGSNQPQHF
TRBD2	TRBV4-3	TRBJ2-3	few	TGCGCCAGCAGCCAAGTCTTAGGGCTAGCGGGTAGCACAGATACGCAGTATTTT	CASSQVLGLAGSTDTQYF
TRBD1	TRBV30	TRBJ2-3	.	TGTGCCTGGAGACAGGGGCCAGATACGCAGTATTTT	CAWRQGPDTQYF
.	TRBV28	TRBJ2-7	.	TGTGCCAGCAGTTTGATCGGCCCCTACGAGCAGTACTTC	CASSLIGPYEQYF
TRBD1	TRBV30	TRBJ1-5	.	TGTGCCTGGAGTGCACTTTGGGCAGGGGGCGAACAGCCCCAGCATTTT	CAWSALWAGGEQPQHF
.	TRBV2	TRBJ2-7	.	TGTGCCAGCAGTGAAGGGAGCCTCCTATACGAGCAGTACTTC	CASSEGSLLYEQYF
.	TRBV5-1	TRBJ2-7	.	TGCGCCAGCAGCTTGGTCCAGGGCTCCTACGAGCAGTACTTC	CASSLVQGSYEQYF
.	TRBV12-3/TRBV12-4	TRBJ2-3	.	TGTGCCAGCGGGATGAGCACAGATACGCAGTATTTT	CASGMSTDTQYF
.	TRBV9	TRBJ2-7	.	TGTGCCAGCAGCGTAGTAGAGGGTCCGGGGGAGCAGTACTTC	CASSVVEGPGEQYF
.	TRBV6-5	TRBJ1-3	.	TGTGCCAGCAGTTACCGCGGGGGGGGTGCTGGAAACACCATATATTTT	CASSYRGGGAGNTIYF
.	TRBV7-6	TRBJ1-4	.	TGTGCCAGCAGCTTAGAGCGAGGACAGCTTAATGAAAAACTGTTTTTT	CASSLERGQLNEKLFF
.	TRBV9	TRBJ1-1	few	TGTGCCAGCAGCGCAGACAGGAACACTGAAGCTTTCTTT	CASSADRNTEAFF
.	TRBV6-9	TRBJ1-3	.	TGTGCCAGCACTGGGACGTCAAGCTCTGGAAACACCATATATTTT	CASTGTSSSGNTIYF
.	TRBV6-4	TRBJ2-2	.	TGTGCCAGCAAGGGCACAGGGAGCACCGGGGAGCTGTTTTTT	CASKGTGSTGELFF
.	TRBV7-2	TRBJ1-6	.	TGTGCCAGCAGCAAAGACAGAGGCTCCTATAATTCACCCCTCCACTTT	CASSKDRGSYNSPLHF
TRBD2	TRBV3-1/TRBV3-2	TRBJ2-2	.	TGTGCCAGCAGCCGTGTAGGGGAGGTAGCGGGACACGGGGAGCTGTTTTTT	CASSRVGEVAGHGELFF
.	TRBV27	TRBJ2-2	.	TGTGCCAGCAGTTTCCTTGGAGAGGCCGGGGAGCTGTTTTTT	CASSFLGEAGELFF
.	TRBV10-3	TRBJ2-2	.	TGTGCCATCAGTGACCAGTCCGGGGAGCTGTTTTTT	CAISDQSGELFF
TRBD1	TRBV19	TRBJ1-4	once	TGTGCCAGTAGCCTGACAGGGACTAATGAAAAACTGTTTTTT	CASSLTGTNEKLFF
.	TRBV18	TRBJ2-3	.	TGTGCCAGCTCACTTACGATGACGGAACTCACAGATACGCAGTATTTT	CASSLTMTELTDTQYF
.	TRBV6-2/TRBV6-3	TRBJ2-2	few	TGTGCCAGCAGTTATAACGTTAAGGCGAACACCGGGGAGCTGTTTTTT	CASSYNVKANTGELFF
.	TRBV29-1	TRBJ2-5	.	TGCAGCGCCCGTTCCGGGGGGCGAGAGACCCAGTACTTC	CSARSGGRETQYF
TRBD2	TRBV6-5	TRBJ2-7	.	TGTGCCAGCAGTCGGAATAGCGGGAGCTACGAGCAGTACTTC	CASSRNSGSYEQYF
.	TRBV19	TRBJ1-6	.	TGTGCCAGTACCCGGGCCCTATCTCTCAATTCACCCCTCCACTTT	CASTRALSLNSPLHF
.	TRBV9	TRBJ1-6	.	TGTGCCAGCAGCGTAGCTACACATTCACCCCTCCACTTT	CASSVATHSPLHF
TRBD1	TRBV27	TRBJ1-5	.	TGTGCCAGCAGTTTAGAGGGGGCCGGGAATCAGCCCCAGCATTTT	CASSLEGAGNQPQHF